This T cell receptor (delta chain) was documented in a study of gamma-delta chains in newborns, infants, children. Study background: Innate gammadelta T cells reportedly expand polyclonally right after birth, driven by microbial exposure, per the title.

The CDR3 extends over 15 amino acids. Looked up from germline, CDR1 is GEAIGNYY and CDR2 is EKD. TCRdb made new clone calls on the reads using CATT. The data contain about 6,100 delta-chain clones, roughly 2.7% of them singletons. This clone was detected a few times. Relative to the germline gene, one junction end is altered; a read error may explain this. Other nucleotide sequences in the sample specify the same CDR3. This clonotype originated in a child who was a newborn, infant or young child, either healthy, febrile or measles-vaccinated (not recorded which). The specimen was blood. This chain joins TRDV2 and TRDJ2; D unresolved. CDR3 region: CACDTVGVSTAQLFF. Here the CDR3 DNA reads TGCGCCTGTGACACCGTAGGGGTCTCGACAGCACAACTCTTCTTT.